This T cell receptor beta chain stems from a study of T cell repertoires in cytomegalovirus infection. Study context: Indicated by public TCR beta signatures were CMV infection and matching HLA type. Study-level points and caveats: The ex vivo response was dominated by HLA-C-restricted CMV-specific TCR beta clonotypes.

As concerns this clonotype: Its antigen is currently unknown.

Germline V CDR1 and CDR2: MNHEY, SVGEGT. The CDR3 length is 18 residues. Trimming shortened V by 6 bases and J by 5 bases, and 29 bases separated the two germline ends. TCRdb fed the reads into MiXCR, producing one record per CDR3 protein. The sample has over 45,000 distinct CDR3 sequences; 20% to 25% are singletons. The chain is built from TRBV6-2 or TRBV6-3 and TRBJ2-7, with D perhaps being TRBD1 or TRBD2 (5 bases each). Sequencing used CD8+ T cells from cultured PBMCs, obtained from culture after CMV antigen stimulation. The receptor's source is a human donor in good health (CMV status not recorded). Some clones in this sample may be carry-over from other donors' samples. CDR3 sequence reads: CASSGQNLFRVWGNEQYF. The CDR3 DNA reads TGTGCCAGCAGCGGACAAAACCTCTTCCGGGTCTGGGGGAACGAGCAGTACTTC.